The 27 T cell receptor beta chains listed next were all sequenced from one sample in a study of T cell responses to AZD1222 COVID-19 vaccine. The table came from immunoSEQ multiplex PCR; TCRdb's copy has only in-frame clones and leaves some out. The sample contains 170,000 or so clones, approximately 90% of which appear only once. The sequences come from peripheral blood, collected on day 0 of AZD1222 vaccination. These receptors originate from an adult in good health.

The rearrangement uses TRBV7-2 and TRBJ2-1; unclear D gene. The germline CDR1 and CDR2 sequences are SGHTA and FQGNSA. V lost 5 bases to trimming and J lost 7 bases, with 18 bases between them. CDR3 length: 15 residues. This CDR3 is CASSPTDAKRNEQFF. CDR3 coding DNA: TGTGCCAGCAGCCCGACGGATGCTAAGAGGAATGAGCAGTTCTTC.

CDR3 bases: TGTGCCATCAGGGCTATACAGCGGCCTGGAAACACCATATATTTT. This sequence encodes CAIRAIQRPGNTIYF. This sequence joins TRBV10-3 and TRBJ1-3; no definite D call. Germline-derived CDR1 and CDR2 are ENHRY and SYGVKD. CDR3 length: 15 amino acids. The V end was cut by 6 bases, the J end by 2 bases, with 14 bases between.

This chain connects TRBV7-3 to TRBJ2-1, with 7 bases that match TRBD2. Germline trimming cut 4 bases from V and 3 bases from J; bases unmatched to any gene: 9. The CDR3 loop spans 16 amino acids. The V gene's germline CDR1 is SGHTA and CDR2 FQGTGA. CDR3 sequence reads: CASSYHPRGDYNEQFF. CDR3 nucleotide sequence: TGTGCCAGCAGCTACCACCCCCGGGGGGACTACAATGAGCAGTTCTTC.

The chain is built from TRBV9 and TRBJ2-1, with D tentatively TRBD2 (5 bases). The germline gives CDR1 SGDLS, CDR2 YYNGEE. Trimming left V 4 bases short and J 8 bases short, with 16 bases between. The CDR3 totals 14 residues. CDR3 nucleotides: TGTGCCAGCAGCCTACAACCCCAAGCGGATGAGCAGTTCTTC. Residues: CASSLQPQADEQFF.

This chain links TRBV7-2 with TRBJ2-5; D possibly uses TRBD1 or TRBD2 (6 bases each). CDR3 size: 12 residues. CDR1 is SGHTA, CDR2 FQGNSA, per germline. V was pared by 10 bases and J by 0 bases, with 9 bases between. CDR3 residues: CATGGYQETQYF. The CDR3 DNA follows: TGTGCCACCGGGGGCTACCAAGAGACCCAGTACTTC.

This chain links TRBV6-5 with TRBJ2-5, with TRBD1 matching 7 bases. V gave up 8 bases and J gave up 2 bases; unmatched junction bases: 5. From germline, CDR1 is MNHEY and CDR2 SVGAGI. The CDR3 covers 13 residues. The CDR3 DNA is TGTGCCAGCGGATACAGGGGACAAGAGACCCAGTACTTC. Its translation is CASGYRGQETQYF.

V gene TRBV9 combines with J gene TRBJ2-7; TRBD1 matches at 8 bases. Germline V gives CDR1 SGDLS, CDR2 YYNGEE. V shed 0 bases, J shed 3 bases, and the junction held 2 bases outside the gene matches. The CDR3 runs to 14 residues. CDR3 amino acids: CASSVATGGYEQYF. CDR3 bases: TGTGCCAGCAGCGTAGCCACAGGGGGCTACGAGCAGTACTTC.

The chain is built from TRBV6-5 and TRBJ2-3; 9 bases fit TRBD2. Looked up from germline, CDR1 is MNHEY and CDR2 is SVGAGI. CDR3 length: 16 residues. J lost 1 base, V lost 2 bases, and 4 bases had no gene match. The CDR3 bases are TGTGCCAGCAGTTACAGGCCTAGCGGGGGCACAGATACGCAGTATTTT. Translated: CASSYRPSGGTDTQYF.

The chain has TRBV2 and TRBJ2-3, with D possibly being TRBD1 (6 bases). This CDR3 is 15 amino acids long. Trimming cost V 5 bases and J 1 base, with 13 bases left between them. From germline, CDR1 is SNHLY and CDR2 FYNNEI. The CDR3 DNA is TGTGCCAGCAGTCGTAGGAACAGGGGCACAGATACGCAGTATTTT. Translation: CASSRRNRGTDTQYF.

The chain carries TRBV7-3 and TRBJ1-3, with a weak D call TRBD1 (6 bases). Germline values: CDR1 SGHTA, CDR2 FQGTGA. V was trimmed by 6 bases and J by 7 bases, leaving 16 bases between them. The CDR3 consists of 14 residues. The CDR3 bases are TGTGCCAGCAGACTGGACAGATTCTCTAACACCATATATTTT. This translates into CASRLDRFSNTIYF.

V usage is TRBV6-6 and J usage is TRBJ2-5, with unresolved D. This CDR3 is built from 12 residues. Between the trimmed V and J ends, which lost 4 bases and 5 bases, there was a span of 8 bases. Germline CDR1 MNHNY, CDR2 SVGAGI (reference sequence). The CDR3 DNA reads TGTGCCAGCAGTTTAGGAAGGGAGACCCAGTACTTC. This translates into CASSLGRETQYF.

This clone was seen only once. CDR3 nucleotide sequence: TGTGCCAGCAGCCTACAGACTAACACTGAAGCTTTCTTT. Translated: CASSLQTNTEAFF. The chain has TRBV4-2 and TRBJ1-1; D is uncertain. Germline V gives CDR1 LGHNA, CDR2 YNFKEQ. With 4 bases removed from V and 2 bases from J, the gap between germline ends came to 8 bases. The CDR3 covers 13 residues.

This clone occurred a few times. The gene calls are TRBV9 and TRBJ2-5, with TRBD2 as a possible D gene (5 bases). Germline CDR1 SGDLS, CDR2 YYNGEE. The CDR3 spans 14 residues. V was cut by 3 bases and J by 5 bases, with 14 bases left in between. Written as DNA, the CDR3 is TGTGCCAGCAGCGGTTTACCCCGAGGGGAGACCCAGTACTTC. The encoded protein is CASSGLPRGETQYF.

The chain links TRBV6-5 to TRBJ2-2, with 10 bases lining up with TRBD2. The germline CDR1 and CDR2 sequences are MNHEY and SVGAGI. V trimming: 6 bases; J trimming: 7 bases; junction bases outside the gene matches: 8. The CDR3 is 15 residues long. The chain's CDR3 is CASSLTSGAVGELFF. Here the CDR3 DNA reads TGTGCCAGCAGCCTCACTAGCGGGGCGGTCGGGGAGCTGTTTTTT.

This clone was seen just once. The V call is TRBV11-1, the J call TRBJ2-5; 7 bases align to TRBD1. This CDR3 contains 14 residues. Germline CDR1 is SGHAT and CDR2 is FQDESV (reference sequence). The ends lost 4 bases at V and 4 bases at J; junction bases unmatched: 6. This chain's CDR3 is CASSSRTGLETQYF. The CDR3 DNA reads TGTGCCAGCAGCTCCAGGACAGGACTAGAGACCCAGTACTTC.

In nucleotides, the CDR3 is TGTGCCAGCAGTGACCAGATCCCCGGGACCTACGAGCAGTACTTC. Its protein product is CASSDQIPGTYEQYF. The chain is built from TRBV6-6 and TRBJ2-7; the D gene is possibly TRBD2 (5 bases). Trimming removed 5 bases at V and 2 bases at J, with 16 bases between. The germline CDR1 and CDR2 sequences are MNHNY and SVGAGI (reference sequence). The CDR3 runs 15 residues.

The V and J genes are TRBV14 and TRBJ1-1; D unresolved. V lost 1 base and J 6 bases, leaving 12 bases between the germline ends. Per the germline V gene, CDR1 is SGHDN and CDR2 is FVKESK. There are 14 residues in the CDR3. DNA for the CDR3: TGTGCCAGCAGCCAAGCTTTGGGTACATCTGAAGCTTTCTTT. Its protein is CASSQALGTSEAFF.

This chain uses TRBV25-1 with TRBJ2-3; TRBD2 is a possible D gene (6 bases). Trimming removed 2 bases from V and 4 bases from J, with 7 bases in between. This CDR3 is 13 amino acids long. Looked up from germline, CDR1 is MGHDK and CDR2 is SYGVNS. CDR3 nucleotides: TGTGCCAGCAGTGAAGGAGGGGCAGATACGCAGTATTTT. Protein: CASSEGGADTQYF.

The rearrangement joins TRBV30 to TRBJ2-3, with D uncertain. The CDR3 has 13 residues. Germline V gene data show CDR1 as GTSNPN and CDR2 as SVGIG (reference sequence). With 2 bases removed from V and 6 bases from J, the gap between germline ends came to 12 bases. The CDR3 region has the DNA TGTGCCTGGAGTAAGAAATCACCGGATACGCAGTATTTT. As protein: CAWSKKSPDTQYF.

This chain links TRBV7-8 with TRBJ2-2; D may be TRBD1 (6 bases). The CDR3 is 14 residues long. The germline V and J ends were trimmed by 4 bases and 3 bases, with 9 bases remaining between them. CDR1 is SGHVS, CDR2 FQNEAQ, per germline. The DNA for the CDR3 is TGTGCCAGCAGCTGGGGGCAGGACACCGGGGAGCTGTTTTTT. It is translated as CASSWGQDTGELFF.

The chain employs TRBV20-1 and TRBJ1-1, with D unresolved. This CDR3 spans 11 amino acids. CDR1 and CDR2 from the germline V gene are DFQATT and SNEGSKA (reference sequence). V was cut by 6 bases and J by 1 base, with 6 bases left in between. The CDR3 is CSATRNTEAFF. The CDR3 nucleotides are TGCAGTGCCACGCGGAACACTGAAGCTTTCTTT.

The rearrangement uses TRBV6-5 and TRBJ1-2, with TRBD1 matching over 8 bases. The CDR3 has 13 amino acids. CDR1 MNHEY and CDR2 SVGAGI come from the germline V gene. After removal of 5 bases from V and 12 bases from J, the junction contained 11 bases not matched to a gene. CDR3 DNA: TGTGCCAGCAGTCAGCGACGGACAGGGTTAGACACCTTC. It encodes CASSQRRTGLDTF.

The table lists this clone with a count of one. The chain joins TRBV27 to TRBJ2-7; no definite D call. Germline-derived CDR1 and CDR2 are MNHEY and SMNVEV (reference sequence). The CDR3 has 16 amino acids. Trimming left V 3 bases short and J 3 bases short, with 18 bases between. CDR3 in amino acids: CASSLDGYGLNYEQYF. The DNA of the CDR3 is TGTGCCAGCAGTTTGGACGGTTACGGGTTAAACTACGAGCAGTACTTC.

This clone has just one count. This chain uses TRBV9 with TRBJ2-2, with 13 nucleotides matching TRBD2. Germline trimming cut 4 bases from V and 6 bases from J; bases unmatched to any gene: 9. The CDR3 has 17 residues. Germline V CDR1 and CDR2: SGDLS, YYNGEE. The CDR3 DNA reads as TGTGCCAGCAGCCCCGACCGCACTAGCGGGGGGGCCGGGGAGCTGTTTTTT. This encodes CASSPDRTSGGAGELFF. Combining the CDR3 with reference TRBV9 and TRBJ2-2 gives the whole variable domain DSGVTQTPKHLITATGQRVTLRCSPRSGDLSVYWYQQSLDQGLQFLIQYYNGEERAKGNILERFSAQQFPDLHSELNLSSLELGDSALYFCASSPDRTSGGAGELFFGEGSRLTVL.

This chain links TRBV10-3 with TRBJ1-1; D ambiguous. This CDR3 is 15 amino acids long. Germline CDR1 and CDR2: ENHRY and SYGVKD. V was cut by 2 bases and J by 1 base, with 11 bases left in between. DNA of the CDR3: TGTGCCATCAGTGAGCCGGGTTGGGGGAACACTGAAGCTTTCTTT. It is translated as CAISEPGWGNTEAFF.

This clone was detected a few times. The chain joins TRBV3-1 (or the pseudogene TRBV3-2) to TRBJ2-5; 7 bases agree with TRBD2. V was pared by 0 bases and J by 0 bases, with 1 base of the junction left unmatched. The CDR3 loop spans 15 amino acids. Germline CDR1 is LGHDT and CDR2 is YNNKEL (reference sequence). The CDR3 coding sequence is TGTGCCAGCAGCCAAGACGGGAGGTACCAAGAGACCCAGTACTTC. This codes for CASSQDGRYQETQYF.

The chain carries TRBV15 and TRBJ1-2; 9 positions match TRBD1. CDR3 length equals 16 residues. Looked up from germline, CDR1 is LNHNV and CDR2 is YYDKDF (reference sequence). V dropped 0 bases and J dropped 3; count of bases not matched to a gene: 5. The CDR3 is CATSRDRGTGHYGYTF. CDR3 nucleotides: TGTGCCACCAGCAGAGATCGCGGGACAGGGCACTATGGCTACACCTTC.